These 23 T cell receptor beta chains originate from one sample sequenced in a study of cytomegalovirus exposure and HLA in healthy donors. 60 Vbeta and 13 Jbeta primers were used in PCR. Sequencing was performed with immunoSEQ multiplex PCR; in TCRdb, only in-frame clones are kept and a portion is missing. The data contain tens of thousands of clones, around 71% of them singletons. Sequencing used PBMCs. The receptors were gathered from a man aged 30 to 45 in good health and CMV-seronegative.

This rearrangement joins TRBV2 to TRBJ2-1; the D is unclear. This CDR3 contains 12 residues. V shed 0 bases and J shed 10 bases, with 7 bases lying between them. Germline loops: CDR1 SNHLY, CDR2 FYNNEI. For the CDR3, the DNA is TGTGCCAGCAGTGAAGCGGGCTTGGAGCAGTTCTTC. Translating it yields CASSEAGLEQFF.

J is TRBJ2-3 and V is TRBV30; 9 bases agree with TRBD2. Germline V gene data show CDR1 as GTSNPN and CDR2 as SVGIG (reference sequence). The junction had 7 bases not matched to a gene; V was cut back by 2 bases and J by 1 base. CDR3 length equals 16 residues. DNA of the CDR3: TGTGCCTGGAGTACCGGGACTAGCTCGGGCACAGATACGCAGTATTTT. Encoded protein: CAWSTGTSSGTDTQYF.

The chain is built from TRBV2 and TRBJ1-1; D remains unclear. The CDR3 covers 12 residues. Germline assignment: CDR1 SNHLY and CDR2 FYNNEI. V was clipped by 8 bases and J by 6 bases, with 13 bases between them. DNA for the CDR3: TGTGCCAGCCGGATACTGGGCGCTGAAGCTTTCTTT. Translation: CASRILGAEAFF. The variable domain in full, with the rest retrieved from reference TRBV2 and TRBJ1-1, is EPEVTQTPSHQVTQMGQEVILRCVPISNHLYFYWYRQILGQKVEFLVSFYNNEISEKSEIFDDQFSVERPDGSNFTLKIRSTKLEDSAMYFCASRILGAEAFFGQGTRLTVV.

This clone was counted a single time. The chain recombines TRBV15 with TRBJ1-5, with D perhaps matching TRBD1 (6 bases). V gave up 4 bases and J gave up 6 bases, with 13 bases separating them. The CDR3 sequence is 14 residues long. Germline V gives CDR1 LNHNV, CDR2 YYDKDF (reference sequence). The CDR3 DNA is TGTGCCACCAGCATAACTGGGGACACTCAGCCCCAGCATTTT. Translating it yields CATSITGDTQPQHF.

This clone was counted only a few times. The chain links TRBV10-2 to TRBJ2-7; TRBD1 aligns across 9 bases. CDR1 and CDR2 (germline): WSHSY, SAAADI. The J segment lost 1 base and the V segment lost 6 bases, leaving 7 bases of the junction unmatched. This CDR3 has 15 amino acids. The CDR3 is CASSEGQGGSYEQYF. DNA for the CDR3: TGCGCCAGCAGCGAGGGACAGGGTGGATCCTACGAGCAGTACTTC.

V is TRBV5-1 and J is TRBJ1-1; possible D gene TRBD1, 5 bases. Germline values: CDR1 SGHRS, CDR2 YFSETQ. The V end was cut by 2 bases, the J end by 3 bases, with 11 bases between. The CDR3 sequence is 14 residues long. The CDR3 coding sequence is TGCGCCAGCAGCTTTATCGCGGGGGACACTGAAGCTTTCTTT. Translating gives CASSFIAGDTEAFF.

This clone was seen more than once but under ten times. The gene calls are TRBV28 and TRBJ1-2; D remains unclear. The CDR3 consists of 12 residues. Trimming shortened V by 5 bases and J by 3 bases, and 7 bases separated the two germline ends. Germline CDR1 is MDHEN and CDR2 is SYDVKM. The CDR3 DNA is TGTGCCAGCAGTCCGGTGGACTATGGCTACACCTTC. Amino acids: CASSPVDYGYTF.

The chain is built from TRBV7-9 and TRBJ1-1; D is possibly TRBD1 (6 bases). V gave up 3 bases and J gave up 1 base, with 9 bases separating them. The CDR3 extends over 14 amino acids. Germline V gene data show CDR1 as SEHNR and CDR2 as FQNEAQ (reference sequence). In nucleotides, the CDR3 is TGTGCCAGCAGCTTTACAGGGTCGAACACTGAAGCTTTCTTT. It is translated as CASSFTGSNTEAFF. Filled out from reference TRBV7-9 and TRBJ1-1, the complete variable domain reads DTGVSQNPRHKITKRGQNVTFRCDPISEHNRLYWYRQTLGQGPEFLTYFQNEAQLEKSRLLSDRFSAERPKGSFSTLEIQRTEQGDSAMYLCASSFTGSNTEAFFGQGTRLTVV.

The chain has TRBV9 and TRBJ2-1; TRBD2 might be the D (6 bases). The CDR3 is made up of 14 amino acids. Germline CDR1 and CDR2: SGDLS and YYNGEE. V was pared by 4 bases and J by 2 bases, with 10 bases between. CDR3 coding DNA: TGTGCCAGCAGCCCTGGGGGGACCTACAATGAGCAGTTCTTC. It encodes CASSPGGTYNEQFF. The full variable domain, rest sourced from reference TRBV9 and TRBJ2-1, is DSGVTQTPKHLITATGQRVTLRCSPRSGDLSVYWYQQSLDQGLQFLIQYYNGEERAKGNILERFSAQQFPDLHSELNLSSLELGDSALYFCASSPGGTYNEQFFGPGTRLTVL.

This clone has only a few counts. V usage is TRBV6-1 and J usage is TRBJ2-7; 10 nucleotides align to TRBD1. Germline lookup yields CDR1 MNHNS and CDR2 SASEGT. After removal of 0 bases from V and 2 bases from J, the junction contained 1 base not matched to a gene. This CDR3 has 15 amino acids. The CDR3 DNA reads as TGTGCCAGCAGTGAAGCGACAGGGGGCCCCTACGAGCAGTACTTC. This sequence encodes CASSEATGGPYEQYF.

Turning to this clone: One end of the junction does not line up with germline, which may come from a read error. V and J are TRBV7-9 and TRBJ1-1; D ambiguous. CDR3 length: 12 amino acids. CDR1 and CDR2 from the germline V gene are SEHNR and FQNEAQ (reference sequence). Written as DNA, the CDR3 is TGTTCCAGCAGCCCCCAGAACACTGAAGCTTTCTTT. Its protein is CSSSPQNTEAFF.

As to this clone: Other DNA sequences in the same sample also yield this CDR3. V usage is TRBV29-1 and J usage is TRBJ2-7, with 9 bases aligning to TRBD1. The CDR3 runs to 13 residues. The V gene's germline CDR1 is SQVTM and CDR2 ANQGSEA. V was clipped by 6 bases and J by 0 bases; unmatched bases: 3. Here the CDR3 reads CSVRTGDSYEQYF. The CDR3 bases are TGCAGCGTACGGACAGGGGACTCCTACGAGCAGTACTTC.

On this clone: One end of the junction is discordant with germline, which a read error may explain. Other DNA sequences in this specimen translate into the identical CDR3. Here the CDR3 reads CASRVAGGSYEQYF. In nucleotides, the CDR3 is TGCGCCAGCAGAGTAGCGGGAGGATCCTACGAACAGTACTTC. The gene calls are TRBV5-1 and TRBJ2-7, with TRBD2 identical over 10 bases. The CDR3 contains 14 residues. CDR1 is SGHRS, CDR2 YFSETQ, per germline.

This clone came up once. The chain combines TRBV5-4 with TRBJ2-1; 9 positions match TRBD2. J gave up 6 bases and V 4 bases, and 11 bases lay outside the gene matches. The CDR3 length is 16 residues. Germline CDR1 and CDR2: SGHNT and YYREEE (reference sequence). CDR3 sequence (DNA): TGTGCCAGCAGCGCCGACCTAGCGGGAAGGGCCAATGAGCAGTTCTTC. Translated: CASSADLAGRANEQFF.

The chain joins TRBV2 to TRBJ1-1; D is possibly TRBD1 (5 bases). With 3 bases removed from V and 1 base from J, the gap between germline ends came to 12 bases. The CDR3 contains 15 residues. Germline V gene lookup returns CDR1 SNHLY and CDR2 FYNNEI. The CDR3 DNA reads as TGTGCCAGCAGTGACCAGGGCATGGGGAACACTGAAGCTTTCTTT. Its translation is CASSDQGMGNTEAFF. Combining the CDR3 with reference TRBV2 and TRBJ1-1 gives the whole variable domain EPEVTQTPSHQVTQMGQEVILRCVPISNHLYFYWYRQILGQKVEFLVSFYNNEISEKSEIFDDQFSVERPDGSNFTLKIRSTKLEDSAMYFCASSDQGMGNTEAFFGQGTRLTVV.

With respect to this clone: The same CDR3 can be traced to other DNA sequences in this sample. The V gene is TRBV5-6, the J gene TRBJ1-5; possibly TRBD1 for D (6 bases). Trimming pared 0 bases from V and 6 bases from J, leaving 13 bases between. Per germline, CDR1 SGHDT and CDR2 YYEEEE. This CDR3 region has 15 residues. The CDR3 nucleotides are TGTGCCAGCAGCTTGGCCGGGGGGGCGGGTCAGCCCCAGCATTTT. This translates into CASSLAGGAGQPQHF.

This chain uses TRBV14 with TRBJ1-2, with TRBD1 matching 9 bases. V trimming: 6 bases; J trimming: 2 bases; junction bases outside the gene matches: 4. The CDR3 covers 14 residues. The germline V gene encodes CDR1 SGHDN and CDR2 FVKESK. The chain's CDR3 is CASSPGTGNYGYTF. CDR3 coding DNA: TGTGCCAGCAGTCCCGGGACAGGGAACTATGGCTACACCTTC.

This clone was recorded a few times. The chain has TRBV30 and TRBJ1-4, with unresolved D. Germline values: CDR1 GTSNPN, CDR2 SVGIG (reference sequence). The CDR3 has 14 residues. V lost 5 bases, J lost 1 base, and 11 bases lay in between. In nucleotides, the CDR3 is TGTGCCTGGCGCGACTCTATAACTAATGAAAAACTGTTTTTT. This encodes CAWRDSITNEKLFF.

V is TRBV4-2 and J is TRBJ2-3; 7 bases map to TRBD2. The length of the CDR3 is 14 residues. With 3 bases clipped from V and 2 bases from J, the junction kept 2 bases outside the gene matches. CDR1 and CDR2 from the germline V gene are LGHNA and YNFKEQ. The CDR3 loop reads CASSHLAVTDTQYF. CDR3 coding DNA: TGTGCCAGCAGCCATCTAGCGGTCACAGATACGCAGTATTTT.

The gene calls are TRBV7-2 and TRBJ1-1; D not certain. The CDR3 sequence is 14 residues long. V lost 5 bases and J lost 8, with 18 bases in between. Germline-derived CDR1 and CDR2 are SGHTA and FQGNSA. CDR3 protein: CASSPATQRAEAFF. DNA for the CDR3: TGTGCCAGCAGCCCAGCAACCCAGAGGGCCGAAGCTTTCTTT.

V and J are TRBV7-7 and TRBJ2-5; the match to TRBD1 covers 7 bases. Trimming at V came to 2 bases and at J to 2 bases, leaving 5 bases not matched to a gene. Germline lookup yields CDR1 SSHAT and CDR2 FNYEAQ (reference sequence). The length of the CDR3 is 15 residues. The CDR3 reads CASSLQSGQQETQYF. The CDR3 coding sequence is TGTGCCAGCAGCTTACAATCGGGACAGCAAGAGACCCAGTACTTC.

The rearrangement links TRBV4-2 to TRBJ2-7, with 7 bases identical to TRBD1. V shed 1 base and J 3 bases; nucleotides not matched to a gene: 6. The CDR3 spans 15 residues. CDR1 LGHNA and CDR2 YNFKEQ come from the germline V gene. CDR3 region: CASSQVLGTDYEQYF. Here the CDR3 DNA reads TGTGCCAGCAGCCAAGTTCTCGGGACAGACTACGAGCAGTACTTC.

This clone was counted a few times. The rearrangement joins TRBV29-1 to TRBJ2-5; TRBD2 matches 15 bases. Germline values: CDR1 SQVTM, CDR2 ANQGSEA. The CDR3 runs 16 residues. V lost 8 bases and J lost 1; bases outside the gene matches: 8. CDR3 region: CSLRTSGRGSQETQYF. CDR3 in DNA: TGCAGCCTAAGGACTAGCGGGAGGGGCTCCCAAGAGACCCAGTACTTC.